This paragraph covers one T cell receptor (beta chain) sequence. The ends lost 2 bases at V and 6 bases at J; junction bases unmatched: 8. The CDR3 totals 15 residues. Looked up from germline, CDR1 is MNHNY and CDR2 is SVGAGI (reference sequence). The data belong to a study of cytomegalovirus exposure and HLA in healthy donors. Libraries were prepared by immunoSEQ multiplex PCR; TCRdb keeps only in-frame clonotypes and omits some of them. The sample shows about 50,000 clones, around 93% of them seen only once. J is TRBJ2-7 and V is TRBV6-6; the match to TRBD1 covers 9 bases. The material sequenced was PBMCs. The receptor was isolated from a woman between 18 and 29 years old in good health and CMV-seropositive. CDR3 bases: TGTGCCAGCAGTTACACATGGGACAGGGACGGCGAGCAGTACTTC. Its protein product is CASSYTWDRDGEQYF.